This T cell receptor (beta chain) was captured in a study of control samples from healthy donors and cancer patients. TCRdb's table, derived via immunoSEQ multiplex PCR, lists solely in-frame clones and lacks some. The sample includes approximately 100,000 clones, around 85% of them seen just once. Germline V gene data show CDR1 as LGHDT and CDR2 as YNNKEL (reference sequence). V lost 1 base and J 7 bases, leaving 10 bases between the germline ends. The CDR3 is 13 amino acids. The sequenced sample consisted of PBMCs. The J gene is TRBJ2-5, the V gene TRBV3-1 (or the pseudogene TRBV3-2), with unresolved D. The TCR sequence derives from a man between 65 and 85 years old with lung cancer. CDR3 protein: CASSQGAAGTQYF. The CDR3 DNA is TGTGCCAGCAGCCAAGGAGCTGCCGGGACCCAGTACTTC.